This T cell receptor (beta chain) was observed in a study of memory CD4+ T cells and cytomegalovirus serostatus. As for the study in general: This sample comes from healthy Belgian adults, about nine CMV seropositive, approximately 22 seronegative.

V dropped 6 bases and J dropped 2; count of bases not matched to a gene: 6. There are 13 residues in the CDR3. Germline lookup yields CDR1 SQVTM and CDR2 ANQGSEA. Original data processing: After removing out-of-frame reads, 2 million to 2.5 million distinct TCRbeta sequences remained. The protocol was immunoSEQ multiplex PCR, while the TCRdb copy is restricted to in-frame clones and leaves out a portion. The DNA was the basis for D and trimming; V, J and clone size are from that table. The repertoire includes more than 45,000 clones, 70% to 85% of them detected once, and approximately 0.59% sits in the top ten. The sort gate was single viable CD3+CD4+CD8-CD45RO+ cells for memory CD4+ T cells. Total CD4+ T cells were enriched by CD4 positive selection.

The receptor comes from an adult in good health and CMV-seronegative. The genes are TRBV29-1 and TRBJ2-7; 8 positions agree with TRBD1. Sequenced: memory CD4+ T cells from blood. The CDR3 protein is CSVGQGTTYEQYF. Written as DNA, the CDR3 is TGCAGCGTAGGACAGGGAACCACCTACGAGCAGTACTTC.